This T cell receptor (beta chain) is from a study of response to subunit inactivated influenza vaccine. Note on this clonotype: Its antigen remains unidentified.

Study-wide points: Few additional T cells are recruited per seasonal influenza vaccination, authors suggested.

MiXCR, applied by TCRdb to the RT-PCR reads, yields one record per CDR3 protein. This table has around 480,000 distinct CDR3 sequences, about 10% appearing once. In germline, CDR1 is LGHNA, CDR2 YSLEER. This CDR3 has 13 residues. J gave up 3 bases and V 7 bases, and 4 bases lay outside the gene matches. The chain joins TRBV4-3 to TRBJ2-3, with 7 bases matching TRBD2. The sample was PBMCs from blood, taken roughly 45 days after vaccination. This clonotype originated in a man between 45 and 60 years old who received an inactivated influenza vaccine. CDR3 sequence reads: CASNFGGTDTQYF. DNA for the CDR3: TGCGCCAGCAATTTCGGGGGGACAGATACGCAGTATTTT.